This T cell receptor beta chain was sequenced during a study of shared clonotypes between healthy human individuals (dated by TCRdb to 2020 to 2021). About the investigation overall: Three men and two women, aged 18 to 49 years, made up the cohort. For each donor, three plates each were used for CD4 naive and CD4 memory, two plates were used for CD8 naive, and one plate was used for CD8 memory. To estimate repertoire size and how much clonotypes are shared between individuals, the study performed deep sequencing of blood TCR repertoires from a few healthy adults. To increase sequencing depth and limit assay-specific biases, TCR repertoire library preparation and sequencing were carried out by different laboratories using diverse techniques. Each donor's leukapheresis produced roughly between about 0.8 and 8.9 billion PBMCs.

Using the deep immunoSEQ assay, TCR CDR3 regions were amplified from genomic DNA by multiplex PCR. Extracted genomic DNA from each cell subset was spread evenly across all wells of several immunoSEQ 96-well plates, with each plate serving as a replicate. Each replicate PCR for sorted subsets received 150 to 250 ng genomic DNA, equal to 28,000 or so T cell genomes. Purified libraries were quantified with a Qubit 3.0 fluorometer, sized on a Bioanalyzer 2100, and re-quantified with the KAPA Library Quantification kit. Each immunoSEQ 96-well plate was sequenced on its own single-read 150-cycle Illumina NextSeq 550 flow cell. As for how the authors treated the data: The immunoSEQ output contained only junctional sequences without quality scores, so filtering could not match that applied to full-length reads. Sequences were annotated with PyIR, a Python wrapper for IgBLAST v1.9, and V/J genes and CDR3 were assigned using IMGT germline references. Reads were removed for weak V/J assignments (E-value above 1e-6), missing CDR3, stop codons, out-of-frame junctions, or ambiguous translated residues. V3J clonotypes were defined as sequences sharing the same inferred V gene, J gene, and CDR3 amino acid sequence. The percentage overlap between two repertoires was calculated by dividing the number of shared unique clonotypes by the size of the smaller repertoire. RTK rarefaction, the Chao1 estimator, and Recon v2.1 estimates of unobserved clonotypes were used to assess repertoire richness. OLGA was used to compute generation probabilities for all TCRbeta clonotypes that the gDNA method yielded from a handful of donors. TCRdb's version of the immuneACCESS table is confined to in-frame rearrangements and falls short of the full clone set. An unresolved V gene accounts for under half of the shortfall where checked; the remainder is of unknown origin. V and J calls and clone size are as listed in that table; D and trimming were resolved from the DNA. Counted in this sample were about 96,000 clones; approximately 75% of them appeared once. Roughly 50% of the sample is taken by the ten largest.

The germline V gene provides CDR1 LGHNA and CDR2 YNFKEQ. From cysteine to phenylalanine, the CDR3 is 15 amino acids long. Just the 45-base CDR3 DNA is kept, in frame starting at base 1. After removal of 5 bases from V and 7 bases from J, the junction retains 12 bases not matched to a gene. The donors were healthy, HIV-negative adults who had no recently reported acute infections or vaccinations. Only Caucasian adults living in Nashville, Tennessee, USA were represented among the donors. CD8 memory samples consisted of magnetically selected CD45RO+ cells combined with CCR7-negative CD45RA+ effector memory (TemRA) cells. Blood was obtained by leukapheresis, after which PBMCs were separated by Ficoll-Histopaque density gradient centrifugation and cryopreserved in liquid nitrogen vapor phase. Analytical flow cytometry was used to check the purity and quantity of every magnetically sorted T cell population. From each sorted fraction, genomic DNA was isolated and quantified by UV absorbance on a Nanodrop 2000c.

Comment on this clone: It has no known antigen specificity. Per-base qualities were not stored, and no clone one base away is much larger.

Paper-wide results and their limitations: Naive subsets generally had larger estimated clonotype richness than memory subsets did. Compared with non-shared clonotypes, the clonotypes found in all four sorted-subset donors had higher generation probabilities. Sampling was restricted to blood, and TCR repertoires in tissues likely differ from the TCR repertoires found in blood. Rarefaction of sorted-subset datasets indicated incomplete sequencing despite the large sequencing depth. Because the study included a small number of donors, the genetic and exposure-history diversity represented was limited. Based on pairwise subsampling, the degree of clonotype sharing among donors was expected to be affected by sequencing depth. Across four donors, approximately 5% of naive CD4, around 3.3% of naive CD8, 2.3% of memory CD4, and 0.4% to 0.45% of memory CD8 clonotypes were shared.

In this chain, TRBV4-2 is recombined with TRBJ1-2, and TRBD1 aligns with 8 junction nucleotides. The sample taken for sequencing was memory CD8+ T cells sorted from blood. Read against the paper, the sample's cell subset or site label means: CD45RO+ cells pooled with CCR7-negative TemRA cells. This sequence originates from a man in his thirties or forties in good health. DNA sequence: TGTGCCAGCAGCTTAACAGGGGGTTTGGCGGGTGGCTACACCTTC. Its translation reads: CASSLTGGLAGGYTF.